This T cell receptor beta chain was obtained from a study of cytomegalovirus exposure and HLA in healthy donors. The CDR3 spans 15 residues. V lost 2 bases to trimming and J lost 3 bases; unmatched junction nucleotides: 2. Germline CDR1 and CDR2: LNHDA and SQIVND (reference sequence). Study results and caveats: In a later analysis, approximately 15,000 TCR beta sequences were associated with HLA alleles at 0.05 false discovery rate.

The PCR was carried out with 60 Vbeta primers and 13 Jbeta primers. Assay: immunoSEQ multiplex PCR; the TCRdb copy retains only in-frame clones and omits some. The top ten clones hold roughly a fifth of a sample with tens of thousands of clones, roughly 70% of them seen once. Points on this clone: The antigen is unknown.

This receptor was taken from a woman aged 45 to 65 in good health and CMV-seropositive. Sequenced material: PBMCs. J is TRBJ1-5 and V is TRBV19, with 9 bases identical to TRBD1. The CDR3 reads CASSITGGTNQPQHF. DNA of the CDR3: TGTGCCAGTAGTATAACAGGGGGCACCAATCAGCCCCAGCATTTT.